The present TCR beta chain was sequenced within a study of blood T cells in healthy people across ages. Study results and limitations: Higher diversity, along with more naive CD4+ cells, distinguished long-lived donors from aged donors.

This clonotype has only a few counts. Its antigen is as yet unknown. The CDR3 contains 12 residues. Germline V gene lookup returns CDR1 SGHTA and CDR2 FQGNSA. The germline V and J ends were trimmed by 1 base and 10 bases, with 9 bases remaining between them. A second PCR, run for about 7 to 11 cycles, used a sample-barcoded 5' primer plus a J-beta primer mix. MiXCR, applied by TCRdb to the 5' RACE reads, yields one record per CDR3 protein. The sample yields around 750,000 distinct CDR3 sequences, roughly 50% seen once. Sequencing was performed on blood. The chain has TRBV7-2 and TRBJ2-3; a weak D match, TRBD2 (5 bases). This sequence was found in a man older than 75 in good health. In nucleotides, the CDR3 is TGTGCCAGCAGCTTAGAGAGGGTAGCGCAGTATTTT. It specifies CASSLERVAQYF. Variable domain in full (rest from reference TRBV7-2 and TRBJ2-3): GAGVSQSPSNKVTEKGKDVELRCDPISGHTALYWYRQSLGQGLEFLIYFQGNSAPDKSGLPSDRFSAERTGGSVSTLTIQRTQQEDSAVYLCASSLERVAQYFGPGTRLTVL.